Listed below are T cell receptor beta chains from one sample, sequenced in a study of blood T cell repertoires in COVID-19. Repertoires were generated with immunoSEQ multiplex PCR, while TCRdb's copy carries only in-frame clones and drops some. The repertoire consists of around 150,000 clones, with 88% occurring once and the leading ten covering more than 2.5%. Sequenced material: peripheral blood. The receptors stem from a human donor with COVID-19, enrolled during active disease. The donor label of this sample is uncertain. The CDR3 runs from the conserved cysteine through the conserved F or W. The order of the fields is J gene, V gene, clone size, D gene, CDR3 DNA, CDR3 protein. A D gene is named only where the DNA matches it firmly. For some rows the clone size is stated as once, few or many, or as a class when expanded; others skip it.

>TRBJ2-7|TRBV5-1|-|TRBD1
TGCGCCAGCAGCTTGGGGACAGGGCTTGGAAACGAGCAGTACTTC
CASSLGTGLGNEQYF
>TRBJ1-3|TRBV4-2|-|-
TGTGCCAGCAGCCAAGAAGCGTTTACGGGAAACACCATATATTTT
CASSQEAFTGNTIYF
>TRBJ1-2|TRBV29-1|-|TRBD1
TGCAGCGCCACCCCGCGGGACAGGGTGGATGGCTACACCTTC
CSATPRDRVDGYTF
>TRBJ2-7|TRBV7-9|-|-
TGTGCCAGCAGCTTAGCGACGGGACTTAGCTCCTACGAGCAGTACTTC
CASSLATGLSSYEQYF
>TRBJ1-4|TRBV27|-|-
TGTGCCAGCATGATGAGTACGGCTAATGAAAAACTGTTTTTT
CASMMSTANEKLFF
>TRBJ1-1|TRBV9|-|-
TGTGCCAGCAGCCTGTCTATGGAGGGGAGCACTGAAGCTTTCTTT
CASSLSMEGSTEAFF
>TRBJ1-3|TRBV18|-|-
TGTGCCAGCTCCCGGGACACCGGCACTGGAAACACCATATATTTT
CASSRDTGTGNTIYF
>TRBJ2-3|TRBV18|-|TRBD1
TGTGCCAGCTCACCGGGACAGGGGACCGGGGGAGATACGCAGTATTTT
CASSPGQGTGGDTQYF
>TRBJ1-2|TRBV6-8|-|-
TGTGCCAGCAGCCTCGACAAGAACTATGGCTACACCTTC
CASSLDKNYGYTF
>TRBJ1-3|TRBV18|few|-
TGTGCCAGCTCACCAGCGCGGGCCTCGGGGAACACCATATATTTT
CASSPARASGNTIYF
>TRBJ2-1|TRBV18|-|TRBD2
TGTGCCAGCTCCCGCCTAGGACTAGCGGGACCTTACAATGAGCAGTTCTTC
CASSRLGLAGPYNEQFF
>TRBJ2-7|TRBV10-3|-|-
TGTGCCATCAGTGAGTCTTATAGCTACGAGCAGTACTTC
CAISESYSYEQYF
>TRBJ1-2|TRBV19|-|-
TGTGCCAGTAGTCTTGCAGTTTCTAACTATGGCTACACCTTC
CASSLAVSNYGYTF
>TRBJ2-5|TRBV21-1|-|-
-
CASSIRWGQGAKETQYF
>TRBJ2-2|TRBV2|-|-
TGTGCCAGCAGTGAGGGGGGTTTGGACACCGGGGAGCTGTTTTTT
CASSEGGLDTGELFF
>TRBJ1-4|TRBV19|-|-
TGTGCCAGTAGTTGGGGGCGCGTTGAAAAACTGTTTTTT
CASSWGRVEKLFF
>TRBJ1-5|TRBV23-1|-|-
TGCGCCAGCAACCGGATCGGGGGGGCTTTGGTTTGGCAGCCCCAGCATTTT
CASNRIGGALVWQPQHF
>TRBJ2-1|TRBV3-1/TRBV3-2|-|TRBD1
TGTGCCAGCAGCCTTCGGCCGGGCGGGGGACAGGGCTCCCCCTACAATGAGCAGTTCTTC
CASSLRPGGGQGSPYNEQFF
>TRBJ2-7|TRBV6-5|-|-
TGTGCCAGCAGGCGGGACAGTCCCTACGAGCAGTACTTC
CASRRDSPYEQYF
>TRBJ1-4|TRBV5-1|-|-
TGCGCCAGCAGCTTGGAGCGGGGGGGACGGGAAAAACTGTTTTTT
CASSLERGGREKLFF
>TRBJ2-7|TRBV4-2|-|TRBD2
TGTGCCAGCAGCCAAGAACTAGCGGGGGCCGACCCCTACGAGCAGTACTTC
CASSQELAGADPYEQYF
>TRBJ2-7|TRBV10-3|-|TRBD1
TGTGCCATCAAACGGGACAGCTCCTACGAGCAGTACTTC
CAIKRDSSYEQYF
>TRBJ1-5|TRBV2|-|-
TGTGCCAGCAGTGTAAGCCCGCAGGCCCAGCATTTT
CASSVSPQAQHF
>TRBJ1-4|TRBV7-2|-|TRBD1
TGTGCCAGCAGCTTAAAGGGACAGGCTGAAAAACTGTTTTTT
CASSLKGQAEKLFF
>TRBJ1-2|TRBV7-2|-|TRBD1
TGTGCCAGCAGCTTAGCGGGGACAGCTTTATCTAACTATGGCTACACCTTC
CASSLAGTALSNYGYTF
>TRBJ1-1|TRBV7-9|-|-
TGTGCCAGCAGCTCCGACACCATGCTCACTGAAGCTTTCTTT
CASSSDTMLTEAFF
>TRBJ1-2|TRBV5-1|-|-
TGCGCCAGCAGCTTGGGCGCAGGCCGAGACGGCTACACCTTC
CASSLGAGRDGYTF
>TRBJ1-1|TRBV2|once|-
TGTGCCAGCAGTGAAGAGGGCAGGGCAGGCACTGAAGCTTTCTTT
CASSEEGRAGTEAFF
>TRBJ2-7|TRBV10-3|-|TRBD1
TGTGCCGTCCAGGGGGCAACCTACGAGCAGTACTTC
CAVQGATYEQYF
>TRBJ2-3|TRBV6-5|-|TRBD2
TGTGCCAGCAAGTCGGGGGGGCTTGAAGATACGCAGTATTTT
CASKSGGLEDTQYF
>TRBJ1-6|TRBV11-2|-|TRBD1
TGTGCCAGCAGCCTCCGACAGGGGGCGGATTCACCCCTCCACTTT
CASSLRQGADSPLHF
>TRBJ1-2|TRBV11-2|-|-
TGTGCCAGCAGCTTAGCTGTGGCGGCCGATGGCTACACCTTC
CASSLAVAADGYTF